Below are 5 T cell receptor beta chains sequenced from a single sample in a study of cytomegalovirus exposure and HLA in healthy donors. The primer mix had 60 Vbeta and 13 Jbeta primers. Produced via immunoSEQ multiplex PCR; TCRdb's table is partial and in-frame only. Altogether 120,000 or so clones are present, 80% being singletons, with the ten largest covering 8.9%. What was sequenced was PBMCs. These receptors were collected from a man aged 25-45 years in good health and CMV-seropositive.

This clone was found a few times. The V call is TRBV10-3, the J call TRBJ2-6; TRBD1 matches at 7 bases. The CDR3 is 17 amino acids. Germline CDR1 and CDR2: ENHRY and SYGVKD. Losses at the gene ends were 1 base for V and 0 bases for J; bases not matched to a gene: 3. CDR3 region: CAISEWTGSSGANVLTF. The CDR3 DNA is TGTGCCATCAGTGAGTGGACAGGTAGCTCTGGGGCCAACGTCCTGACTTTC.

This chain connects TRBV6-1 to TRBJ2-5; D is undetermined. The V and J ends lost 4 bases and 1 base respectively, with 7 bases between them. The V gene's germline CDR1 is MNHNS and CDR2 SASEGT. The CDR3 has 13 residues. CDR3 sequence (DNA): TGTGCCAGCAGTGGAGAAGTCCAAGAGACCCAGTACTTC. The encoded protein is CASSGEVQETQYF.

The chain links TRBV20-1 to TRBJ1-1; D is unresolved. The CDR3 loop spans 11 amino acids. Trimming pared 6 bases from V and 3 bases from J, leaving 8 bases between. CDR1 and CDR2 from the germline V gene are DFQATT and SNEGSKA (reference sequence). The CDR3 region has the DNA TGCAGTGCACTCGCACACACTGAAGCTTTCTTT. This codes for CSALAHTEAFF.

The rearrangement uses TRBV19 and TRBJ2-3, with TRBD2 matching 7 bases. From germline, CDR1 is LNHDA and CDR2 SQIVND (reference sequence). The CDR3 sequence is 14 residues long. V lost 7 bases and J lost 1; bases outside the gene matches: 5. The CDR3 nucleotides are TGTGCCAGTACTTGGGCGGGGGGCACAGATACGCAGTATTTT. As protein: CASTWAGGTDTQYF.

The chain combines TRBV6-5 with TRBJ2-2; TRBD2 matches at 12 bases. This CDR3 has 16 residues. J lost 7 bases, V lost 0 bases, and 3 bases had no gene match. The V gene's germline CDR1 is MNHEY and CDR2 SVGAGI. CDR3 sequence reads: CASSYSTSGGNGELFF. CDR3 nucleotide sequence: TGTGCCAGCAGTTACTCGACTAGCGGGGGAAACGGGGAGCTGTTTTTT.